The 2 T cell receptor beta chains reported below all come from one sample, sequenced in a study of radiotherapy plus CTLA-4 blockade in lung cancer. Profiled with immunoSEQ multiplex PCR; TCRdb holds only in-frame clones, not every one. The profile shows about 90,000 clones, approximately 80% of them singletons. The source was peripheral blood, collected from a patient treated with radiotherapy plus ipilimumab. These TCRs come from a human donor with non-small cell lung cancer that progressed on radiotherapy plus ipilimumab.

The chain joins TRBV6-6 to TRBJ1-5; no clear D. The germline V gene encodes CDR1 MNHNY and CDR2 SVGAGI (reference sequence). The germline V and J ends were trimmed by 5 bases and 0 bases, with 14 bases remaining between them. This CDR3 comprises 16 residues. In DNA, the CDR3 is TGTGCCAGCAGTAAAGGTCAGGTTAATAGCAATCAGCCCCAGCATTTT. Translation gives CASSKGQVNSNQPQHF.

CDR3 sequence: CASRENRDHEQYF. CDR3 nucleotide sequence: TGTGCCAGCAGAGAGAACAGGGATCACGAGCAGTACTTC. V gene TRBV2 combines with J gene TRBJ2-7; the D gene is possibly TRBD1 (6 bases). Looked up from germline, CDR1 is SNHLY and CDR2 is FYNNEI. With 6 bases removed from V and 5 bases from J, the gap between germline ends came to 14 bases. This CDR3 is built from 13 residues.